The T cell receptor beta chain described here comes from a study of T cell repertoires in cytomegalovirus infection (dated by TCRdb to between 2018 and 2021). Regarding the complete study: Donor HLA type was relevant to the analysis, because carriage of CMV infection together with the matching HLA type was indicated by public TCR beta signatures.

The sequencer listed for this sample is Illumina HiSeq 1500. Starting from the raw public reads, TCRdb applied fastp trimming at Q25, assembled clones with MiXCR and retained in-frame beta chains. Rows are unified per CDR3 protein, each entry keeping the most common DNA and genes. The sample data list 250,000 or so distinct CDR3 sequences, and about a sixth of these were observed just once. Around 47% of the sample goes to the ten largest clones. The full study reports these points: In both this cohort and an independent cohort of 300 to 450 donors, the cumulative frequency of public TCR beta family members distinguished carriers of CMV infection plus the relevant HLA type. The ex vivo response was dominated by HLA-C-restricted CMV-specific TCR beta clonotypes, which also provided the single most frequent clonotype in two of eight donors.

CDR1 and CDR2 are drawn from the germline V gene: SGDLS, YYNGEE. V is cut back by 4 bases and J by 9 bases, with 9 bases in the junction unmatched. Inclusive of the bounding cysteine and phenylalanine, the CDR3 is 15 residues long. Only the CDR3 DNA stays, 45 bases, in frame from base 1. Concerning this clonotype: Its antigen has not been determined. No much larger clone is present one base from it, and per-base qualities are unavailable.

The sequence came from a human donor in good health (CMV status not recorded). Some clones in this sample may be carry-over from other donors' samples. Here the chain combines TRBV9 and TRBJ2-1; 11 central nucleotides agree with TRBD2. The sequencing input was CD8+ T cells from PBMCs. The nucleotides read TGTGCCAGCAGCTCCACTAGCGGGGGTACAATTGAGCAGTTCTTC. It translates to CASSSTSGGTIEQFF.